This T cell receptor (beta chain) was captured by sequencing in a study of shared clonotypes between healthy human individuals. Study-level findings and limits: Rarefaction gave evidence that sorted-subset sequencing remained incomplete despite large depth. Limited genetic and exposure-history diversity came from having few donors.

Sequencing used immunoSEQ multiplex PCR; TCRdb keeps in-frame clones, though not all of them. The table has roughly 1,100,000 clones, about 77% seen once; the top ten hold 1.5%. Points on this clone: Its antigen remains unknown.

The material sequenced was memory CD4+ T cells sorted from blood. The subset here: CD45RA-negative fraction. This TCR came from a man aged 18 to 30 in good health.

The CDR3 protein is CASTSSGELFF. CDR3 bases: TGTGCCAGCACCTCCAGCGGGGAGCTGTTTTTT. This chain joins TRBV2 and TRBJ2-2; D is ambiguous. The V gene's germline CDR1 is SNHLY and CDR2 FYNNEI. The V gene lost 7 bases and the J gene lost 7 bases, with 7 bases spanning the gap. The length of the CDR3 is 11 residues.